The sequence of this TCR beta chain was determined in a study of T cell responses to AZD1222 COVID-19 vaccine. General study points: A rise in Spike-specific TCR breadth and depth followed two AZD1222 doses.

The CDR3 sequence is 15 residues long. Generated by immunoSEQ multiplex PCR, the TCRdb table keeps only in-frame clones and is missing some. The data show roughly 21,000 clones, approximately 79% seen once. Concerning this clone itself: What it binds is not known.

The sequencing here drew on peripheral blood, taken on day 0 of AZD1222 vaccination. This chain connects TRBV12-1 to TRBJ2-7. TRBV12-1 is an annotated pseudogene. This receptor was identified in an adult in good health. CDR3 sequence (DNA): TGTGCCAGCAGCTTTGTTCCAGGGCAGCGGCGCGAGCAGTACTTC. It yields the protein CASSFVPGQRREQYF.